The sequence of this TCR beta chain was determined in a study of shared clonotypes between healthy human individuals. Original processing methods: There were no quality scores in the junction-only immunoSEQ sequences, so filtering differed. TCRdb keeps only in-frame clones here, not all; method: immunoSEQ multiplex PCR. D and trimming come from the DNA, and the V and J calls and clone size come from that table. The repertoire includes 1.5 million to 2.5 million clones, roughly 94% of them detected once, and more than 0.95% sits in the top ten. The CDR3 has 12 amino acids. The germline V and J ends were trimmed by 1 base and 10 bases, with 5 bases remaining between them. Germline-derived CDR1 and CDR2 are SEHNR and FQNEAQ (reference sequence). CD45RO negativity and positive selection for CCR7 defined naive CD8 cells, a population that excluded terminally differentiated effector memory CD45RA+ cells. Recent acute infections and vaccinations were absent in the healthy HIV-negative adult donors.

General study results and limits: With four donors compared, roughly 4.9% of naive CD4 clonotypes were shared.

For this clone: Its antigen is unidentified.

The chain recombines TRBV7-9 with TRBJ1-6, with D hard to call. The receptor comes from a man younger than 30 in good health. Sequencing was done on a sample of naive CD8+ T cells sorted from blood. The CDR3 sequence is CASSLDESPLHF. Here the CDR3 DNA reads TGTGCCAGCAGCTTAGATGAGTCACCCCTCCACTTT.